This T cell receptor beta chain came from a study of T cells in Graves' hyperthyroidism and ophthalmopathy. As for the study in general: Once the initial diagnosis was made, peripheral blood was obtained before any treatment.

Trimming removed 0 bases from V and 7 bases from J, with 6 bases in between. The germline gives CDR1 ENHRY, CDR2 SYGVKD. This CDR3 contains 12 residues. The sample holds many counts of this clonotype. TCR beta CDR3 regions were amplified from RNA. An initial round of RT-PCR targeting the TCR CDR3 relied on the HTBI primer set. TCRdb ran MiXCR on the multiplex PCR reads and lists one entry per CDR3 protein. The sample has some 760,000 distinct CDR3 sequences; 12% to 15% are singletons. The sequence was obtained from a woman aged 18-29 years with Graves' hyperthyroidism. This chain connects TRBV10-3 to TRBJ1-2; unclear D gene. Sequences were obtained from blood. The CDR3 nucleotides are TGTGCCATCAGTGAGTCGACGGGTGGCTACACCTTC. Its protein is CAISESTGGYTF.